This entry features one T cell receptor beta chain sequence. This clone was counted a few times. Its antigen is not yet known. No quality values exist for individual bases; no much larger clone is one base distant. To sequence the TCRbeta CDR3 region, genomic DNA was isolated from the sorted cells. TCRbeta CDR3 regions were sequenced using the immunoSEQ Assay. TCRdb obtained this table from immuneACCESS and retained in-frame rearrangements with V and J assigned. These tables miss some clones; where compared with another copy, unresolved V genes account for less than half of the shortfall, and the remainder is unexplained. The sample contains around 90,000 clones, about 87% of them found a single time. Around 4% of the sample is held by the ten biggest clonotypes. Including cysteine and phenylalanine, the CDR3 has 14 amino acids. The entry retains the CDR3 DNA only, 42 bases that are in frame from base 1. The germline V and J ends show losses of 1 base and 5 bases respectively, and no gene match explains 6 bases of the junction. Per the germline V gene (reference sequence), GTSNPN is the CDR1 and SVGIG is the CDR2.

The record originates from a study of OX40 agonist ivuxolimab in advanced cancers. For the study in its entirety: Ivuxolimab, which targeted the costimulatory receptor OX40 (CD134), was an agonistic, fully human IgG2 monoclonal antibody. Three dose-escalation patients achieved partial responses, one with hepatocellular carcinoma and two with cutaneous melanoma. Patients were allowed to have had prior anti-PD-1, anti-PD-L1 or anti-CTLA-4 therapy, and around 40% of the dose-escalation patients had previously received checkpoint inhibitors. Of the approximately 50 dose-escalation patients, hepatocellular carcinoma was present in around 19, melanoma in around 15, renal cell carcinoma in 9 and head and neck cancer in 9. The monotherapy dose-escalation portion (N of about 52 patients) of the phase I ivuxolimab trial is reported in the paper. Intravenous ivuxolimab was administered to patients every 2 weeks at six dose levels: 0.01, 0.1, 0.3, 1.5, 3 and 10 mg/kg. Peripheral TCRbeta sequencing aimed to test whether ivuxolimab altered TCR sequence diversity and caused clonal T-cell expansion. In the dose-escalation cohort, around four fifths of patients were male, and the mean age was around 60 years, with a range of about 23 to 90. What the authors observed across the whole study: Low levels of normalized T-cell clonal expansion were also seen in some patients who did not respond. In the 0.1-3.0 mg/kg groups, partial responders had among the lowest normalized peripheral clonal expansion, particularly in CD8+ T cells. Which antigens the clonally expanded peripheral T cells were specific for was not determined. Clonal expansion of both CD4+ and CD8+ blood T cells was observed from baseline to week 6 at doses 0.1 to 3.0 mg/kg. After ivuxolimab, more expanded clones were found on average in CD8+ T cells than in CD4+ T cells.

The trial excluded patients who had a history of autoimmune disease or were on systemic immunosuppression. In every dose cohort, peripheral blood was drawn for TCR sequencing at baseline, cycle 4 day 1, and cycle 7 day 1. The samples were taken from a phase I, first-in-human, multicenter, open-label dose-escalation trial of ivuxolimab. The trial enrolled adults with locally advanced or metastatic head and neck squamous cell, hepatocellular, melanoma or renal cell carcinoma. Before TCR sequencing, CD4+ T cells and CD8+ T cells from peripheral blood were sorted into separate populations. The rearrangement joined TRBV30 to TRBJ1-1; 8 central bases correspond to TRBD1. The TCR sequence derives from an adult with an advanced solid tumor such as melanoma, head and neck, liver or kidney cancer. Source: CD4+ or CD8+ T cells sorted from blood, taken in a trial of the OX40 agonist ivuxolimab. The CDR3: CAWSGGQGWTEAFF. The nucleotide sequence is given as TGTGCCTGGAGTGGAGGACAGGGCTGGACTGAAGCTTTCTTT.